Following are 29 T cell receptor beta chains from one sample sequenced in a study of CD8+CD57+ T cells in acquired aplastic anemia. Both TCR beta VDJ combination and CDR3 sequence profiling were carried out. Genomic DNA was the template for this profiling. Via MiXCR, TCRdb re-called the reads, giving one row per CDR3 protein. This sample has some 190,000 distinct CDR3 sequences; about half occur once, and the top ten carry about 17%. Specimen: sorted CD4+, CD8+, or CD8+CD57+ T cells (not recorded which) from PBMCs. The receptors were gathered from a human donor in good health, serving as a control.

The rearrangement uses TRBV7-6 and TRBJ1-2; D is uncertain. The CDR3 covers 14 residues. Trimming removed 1 base at V and 4 bases at J, with 10 bases between. The germline CDR1 and CDR2 sequences are SGHVS and FNYEAQ. In DNA form, the CDR3 reads TGTGCCAGCAGCTTAGAGGGAGGTTCCTATGGCTACACCTTC. Translation gives CASSLEGGSYGYTF. The full variable domain, its missing parts supplied by reference TRBV7-6 and TRBJ1-2, is GAGVSQSPRYKVTKRGQDVALRCDPISGHVSLYWYRQALGQGPEFLTYFNYEAQQDKSGLPNDRFSAERPEGSISTLTIQRTEQRDSAMYRCASSLEGGSYGYTFGSGTRLTVV.

Ten or more counts support this clonotype. Here the CDR3 reads CSIGQTGTEAFF. Written as DNA, the CDR3 is TGCAGCATTGGACAGACGGGGACTGAAGCTTTCTTT. The chain employs TRBV29-1 and TRBJ1-1, with D possibly matching TRBD1 (6 bases). Germline V gene data show CDR1 as SQVTM and CDR2 as ANQGSEA. The CDR3 is made up of 12 amino acids. The V gene lost 8 bases and the J gene lost 5 bases, with 15 bases spanning the gap. Full variable domain (outside the CDR3, taken from reference TRBV29-1 and TRBJ1-1): SAVISQKPSRDICQRGTSLTIQCQVDSQVTMMFWYRQQPGQSLTLIATANQGSEATYESGFVIDKFPISRPNLTFSTLTVSNMSPEDSSIYLCSIGQTGTEAFFGQGTRLTVV.

This clonotype has at least ten counts. The chain employs TRBV9 and TRBJ2-1, with D perhaps given as TRBD1 or TRBD2 (5 bases each). The germline V and J ends were trimmed by 0 bases and 9 bases, with 13 bases remaining between them. The CDR3 consists of 14 residues. Germline V gives CDR1 SGDLS, CDR2 YYNGEE. CDR3 loop: CASSVVSGRSEQFF. CDR3 in DNA: TGTGCCAGCAGCGTAGTTTCGGGGCGTAGTGAGCAGTTCTTC.

This clonotype has only a few counts. Possible read error: a much larger clone is one base away. J is TRBJ1-2 and V is TRBV6-5, with a tentative D call TRBD1 (6 bases). CDR1 MNHEY and CDR2 SVGAGI come from the germline V gene. The CDR3 contains 15 residues. CDR3 nucleotide sequence: TGTGCCAGCAGCCTACACCAAAGTGGGGGCTATGACTACACCTTC. Translated, it gives CASSLHQSGGYDYTF.

About this clonotype itself: A read error may produce the germline difference seen at one junction end. The gene calls are TRBV7-6 and TRBJ1-1, with D possibly matching TRBD1 (5 bases). This CDR3 is built from 14 residues. Germline CDR1 and CDR2: SGHVS and FNYEAQ. CDR3 coding DNA: TGTGCCAGCAGCCTCTCTCCAGGGAACACCGAAGCTTTCTTT. Translating gives CASSLSPGNTEAFF.

The V call is TRBV20-1, the J call TRBJ2-1; D perhaps matches TRBD2 (5 bases). V was cut by 0 bases and J by 2 bases, with 11 bases left in between. In germline, CDR1 is DFQATT, CDR2 SNEGSKA (reference sequence). This CDR3 is built from 15 residues. CDR3: CSARDPRGTYNEQFF. The CDR3 coding sequence is TGCAGTGCTAGAGATCCGCGAGGGACCTACAATGAGCAGTTCTTC.

The chain links TRBV24-1 to TRBJ2-5; D is ambiguous. CDR1 is KGHDR and CDR2 is SFDVKD in the germline V gene. V dropped 3 bases and J dropped 5 bases, with 9 bases sitting between them. The CDR3 has 13 amino acids. The CDR3 loop is CATSDPSRETQYF. Written as DNA, the CDR3 is TGTGCCACCAGTGATCCCTCGAGGGAGACCCAGTACTTC.

The chain has TRBV24-1 and TRBJ2-7, with TRBD1 as a possible D gene (5 bases). Per germline, CDR1 KGHDR and CDR2 SFDVKD. This CDR3 is built from 14 residues. Trimming cost V 6 bases and J 6 bases, with 17 bases left between them. The CDR3 protein is CATSNRDRDAEQYF. The CDR3 DNA follows: TGTGCCACCAGTAACCGAGACAGAGACGCCGAGCAGTACTTC.

The table lists this clonotype with a count of one. V usage is TRBV2 and J usage is TRBJ1-3, with D uncertain. The germline V gene encodes CDR1 SNHLY and CDR2 FYNNEI. The V gene lost 8 bases and the J gene lost 0 bases, with 11 bases spanning the gap. This CDR3 has 14 residues. This CDR3 is CASGREFSGNTIYF. Here the CDR3 DNA reads TGTGCCAGCGGTCGCGAGTTCTCTGGAAACACCATATATTTT.

Comments on this clonotype: A much larger clone lies one base from this, so it may be a read error. The CDR3 end shows no conserved phenylalanine or tryptophan, and so a read error is likely. The chain recombines TRBV6-2 or TRBV6-3 with TRBJ1-5, with D unclear. Trimming left V 5 bases short and J 6 bases short, with 11 bases between. This CDR3 is 13 amino acids long. Germline V gives CDR1 MNHEY, CDR2 SVGEGT. The CDR3 region is CASSPLGGQPQHS. The CDR3 coding sequence is TGTGCCAGCAGTCCCCTCGGAGGTCAGCCCCAGCATTCT.

This clonotype came up many times. This chain links TRBV12-3 or TRBV12-4 with TRBJ1-2, with D hard to call. This CDR3 region has 14 residues. V was clipped by 2 bases and J by 7 bases, with 14 bases between them. DNA of the CDR3: TGTGCCAGCAGTTTAAGGACTCGGATGGGTGGCTACACCTTC. Its translation: CASSLRTRMGGYTF.

Remarks on this clonotype: A much larger clone sits a single nucleotide away, making a read error possible. This sequence joins TRBV3-1 and TRBJ2-1, with no clear D. CDR1 is LGHDT, CDR2 YNNKEL, per germline (reference sequence). The CDR3 is made up of 12 amino acids. The CDR3 DNA is TGTGCCAGCAGCCACATGGGAAATGAGCAGTCCTTC. It translates to CASSHMGNEQSF.

This clonotype was counted many times. The chain is built from TRBV4-2 and TRBJ1-5; D is unresolved. The V end lost 0 bases, the J end lost 7 bases, and 7 bases lay between the germline ends. Germline CDR1 LGHNA, CDR2 YNFKEQ. There are 13 residues in the CDR3. CDR3 sequence reads: CASSQDRVQPQHF. As DNA, the CDR3 is TGTGCCAGCAGCCAAGATCGGGTGCAGCCCCAGCATTTT.

At least ten counts were recorded for this clonotype. The CDR3: CASRTPGTGDEWAFF. The CDR3 region has the DNA TGCGCCAGCAGAACACCCGGGACAGGGGACGAGTGGGCTTTCTTT. This chain connects TRBV4-1 to TRBJ1-1; 10 bases match TRBD1. Germline V gives CDR1 MGHRA, CDR2 YSYEKL. The ends lost 6 bases at V and 11 bases at J; junction bases unmatched: 15. This CDR3 has 15 residues.

This clonotype was detected a few times. The chain is built from TRBV24-1 and TRBJ2-1; the match to TRBD2 covers 16 bases. The length of the CDR3 is 16 residues. The V gene end was trimmed by 10 bases and the J gene end by 8 bases; junction bases not matched to a gene: 10. CDR1 KGHDR and CDR2 SFDVKD come from the germline V gene. The CDR3 loop reads CATDTGTSGGAHEQFF. Written as DNA, the CDR3 is TGTGCCACTGATACGGGGACTAGCGGGGGGGCCCATGAGCAGTTCTTC.

The chain links TRBV24-1 to TRBJ2-3; TRBD2 matches 10 bases. The V and J ends lost 6 bases and 4 bases, in that order; junction bases with no gene match: 9. The CDR3 sequence is 16 residues long. The germline gives CDR1 KGHDR, CDR2 SFDVKD. This CDR3 is CATSRRASGSSDTQYF. The CDR3 coding sequence is TGTGCCACCAGTAGGAGGGCTAGCGGGAGCTCAGATACGCAGTATTTT.

This clonotype was detected a few times. The chain links TRBV9 to TRBJ1-1; 8 bases are a match to TRBD1. Trimming took 3 bases from V and 6 from J; bases not matched to a gene: 1. The germline V gene has CDR1 SGDLS and CDR2 YYNGEE. The CDR3 sequence is 12 residues long. This CDR3 reads CASSAGGSEAFF. The CDR3 coding sequence is TGTGCCAGCAGCGCAGGGGGCTCTGAAGCTTTCTTT.

This clonotype was seen only a few times. The chain links TRBV7-2 to TRBJ1-1; D is possibly TRBD1 (5 bases). CDR3 length: 13 amino acids. Trimming took off 3 bases at V and 3 bases at J, with 8 bases between the two ends. CDR1 is SGHTA and CDR2 is FQGNSA in the germline V gene. The CDR3 reads CASSLGTYTEAFF. CDR3 DNA: TGTGCCAGCAGCTTGGGGACCTACACTGAAGCTTTCTTT.

The table lists this clonotype with many counts. The V and J genes are TRBV20-1 and TRBJ1-4; D possibly corresponds to TRBD1 (5 bases). From germline, CDR1 is DFQATT and CDR2 SNEGSKA (reference sequence). Trimming pared 1 base from V and 6 bases from J, leaving 15 bases between. The CDR3 consists of 15 residues. CDR3 protein: CSARGPAGPDEKLFF. Written as DNA, the CDR3 is TGCAGTGCTAGAGGGCCGGCGGGACCTGATGAAAAACTGTTTTTT.

A note on this clonotype: One junction end does not reproduce the germline sequence, and a read error may be involved. This rearrangement joins TRBV7-2 to TRBJ1-6; TRBD1 agrees at 10 bases. Germline lookup yields CDR1 SGHTA and CDR2 FQGNSA. The CDR3 runs 17 residues. CDR3 DNA: TGTGTCAGCGGCTGGGGACAGGGGAGCTCCTATAATTCACCCCTCCACTTT. Translation: CVSGWGQGSSYNSPLHF.

This chain uses TRBV29-1 with TRBJ1-1, with D uncertain. Trimming left V 4 bases short and J 1 base short, with 7 bases between. The germline V gene encodes CDR1 SQVTM and CDR2 ANQGSEA. There are 12 residues in the CDR3. CDR3 bases: TGCAGCGTTGGGGCTGGGAACACTGAAGCTTTCTTT. Amino acid sequence: CSVGAGNTEAFF.

This chain uses TRBV7-3 with TRBJ2-5; D is possibly TRBD1 (6 bases). This CDR3 region has 15 residues. The germline V and J ends were trimmed by 6 bases and 11 bases, with 25 bases remaining between them. CDR1 and CDR2 (germline): SGHTA, FQGTGA. For the CDR3, the DNA is TGTGCCAGCAGACGACAGGCGCTCGGCACAGATACGCAGTACTTC. This codes for CASRRQALGTDTQYF.

A note on this clonotype: Here the CDR3 omits its conserved ending phenylalanine or tryptophan, so a read error is the likely source. It is unclear where the CDR3 begins or ends on the DNA, so no DNA is shown, and the CDR3 is as TCRdb lists it. The chain is built from TRBV4-3 and TRBJ2-2; the DNA was not compared with TRBD2, the D call given in the table. Germline values: CDR1 LGHNA, CDR2 YSLEER. The CDR3 spans 9 amino acids, including both terminal residues. CDR3 sequence reads: CASRQSWTQ.

This chain joins TRBV4-3 and TRBJ2-7; D tentatively fits TRBD1 or TRBD2 (6 bases each). CDR1 and CDR2 from the germline V gene are LGHNA and YSLEER. V lost 0 bases and J 3 bases, leaving 15 bases between the germline ends. CDR3 size: 16 residues. The CDR3 protein is CASSQEARGDVYEQYF. The CDR3 DNA reads TGCGCCAGCAGCCAAGAAGCTAGGGGGGACGTCTACGAGCAGTACTTC.

This clonotype turned up a few times. V is TRBV7-2 and J is TRBJ2-7, with D unresolved. The CDR3 totals 13 residues. The V gene lost 3 bases and the J gene lost 2 bases, with 8 bases spanning the gap. Germline assignment: CDR1 SGHTA and CDR2 FQGNSA. The DNA for the CDR3 is TGTGCCAGCAGCTTCGGTGACACCTACGAGCAGTACTTC. Encoded protein: CASSFGDTYEQYF. Full variable domain (rest looked up from reference TRBV7-2 and TRBJ2-7): GAGVSQSPSNKVTEKGKDVELRCDPISGHTALYWYRQSLGQGLEFLIYFQGNSAPDKSGLPSDRFSAERTGGSVSTLTIQRTQQEDSAVYLCASSFGDTYEQYFGPGTRLTVT.

The V and J genes are TRBV2 and TRBJ2-3; D might be TRBD1 or TRBD2, each matching 6 bases. Trimming removed 8 bases from V and 0 bases from J, with 9 bases in between. Germline V gene sequence: CDR1 SNHLY, CDR2 FYNNEI. The CDR3 contains 13 residues. DNA for the CDR3: TGTGCCAGCGGGGGGCAGAGCACAGATACGCAGTATTTT. Protein: CASGGQSTDTQYF.

The rearrangement links TRBV20-1 to TRBJ1-2; 8 nucleotides agree with TRBD1. Germline CDR1 DFQATT, CDR2 SNEGSKA (reference sequence). V trimming: 2 bases; J trimming: 7 bases; junction bases outside the gene matches: 6. This CDR3 contains 13 residues. The CDR3 sequence: CSARPWTGFGYTF. The CDR3 nucleotides read TGCAGTGCTAGACCTTGGACAGGGTTTGGCTACACCTTC.

The genes are TRBV7-2 and TRBJ1-5; 9 bases fit TRBD1. Per germline, CDR1 SGHTA and CDR2 FQGNSA. Losses at the gene ends were 0 bases for V and 14 bases for J; bases not matched to a gene: 8. The CDR3 loop spans 14 amino acids. The CDR3 protein is CASSLALDRGHEHF. The CDR3 DNA reads TGTGCCAGCAGCTTAGCGCTGGACAGGGGCCACGAGCATTTT. The whole variable domain, filled in from reference TRBV7-2 and TRBJ1-5, reads GAGVSQSPSNKVTEKGKDVELRCDPISGHTALYWYRQSLGQGLEFLIYFQGNSAPDKSGLPSDRFSAERTGGSVSTLTIQRTQQEDSAVYLCASSLALDRGHEHFGDGTRLSIL.

This rearrangement joins TRBV20-1 to TRBJ2-1; the match to TRBD2 covers 15 bases. V shed 5 bases and J 4 bases; nucleotides not matched to a gene: 0. Per the germline V gene, CDR1 is DFQATT and CDR2 is SNEGSKA (reference sequence). The CDR3 contains 14 residues. The CDR3 sequence is CSAGTSGRYNEQFF. CDR3 DNA sequence: TGCAGTGCTGGGACTAGCGGGAGGTACAATGAGCAGTTCTTC.